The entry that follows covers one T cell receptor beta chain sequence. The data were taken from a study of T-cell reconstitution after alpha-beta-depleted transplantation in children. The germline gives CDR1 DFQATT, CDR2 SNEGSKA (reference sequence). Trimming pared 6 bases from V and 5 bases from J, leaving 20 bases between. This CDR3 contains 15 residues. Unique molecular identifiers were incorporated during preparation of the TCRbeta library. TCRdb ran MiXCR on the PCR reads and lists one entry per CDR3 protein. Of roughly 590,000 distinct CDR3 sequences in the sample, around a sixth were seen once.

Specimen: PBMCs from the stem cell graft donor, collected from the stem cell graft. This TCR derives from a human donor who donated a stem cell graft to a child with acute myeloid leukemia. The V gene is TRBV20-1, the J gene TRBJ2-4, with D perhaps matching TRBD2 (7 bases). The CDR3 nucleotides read TGCAGTGCCCCAGAGGGGGGGGGGGTTGAAAACATTCAGTACTTC. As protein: CSAPEGGGVENIQYF.